This record looks at one T cell receptor (beta chain) sequence and its context. The source of the sample is a study of blood T cell repertoires in COVID-19. As for the study in general: The United States, Italy and Spain were the sources of the acute and convalescent COVID-19 samples. The cDNA or gDNA used as material had been derived from T cells, B-cell-depleted T cells, or PBMCs.

The CDR3 extends over 12 amino acids. The trim removed 9 bases at V and 2 bases at J, leaving 1 base unmatched. Germline V gives CDR1 SNHLY, CDR2 FYNNEI. Methods used by the authors: Reference gene primer amplification gave estimated nucleated cell counts. Sequencing was performed with immunoSEQ multiplex PCR; in TCRdb, only in-frame clones are kept and a portion is missing. The DNA was the basis for D and trimming; V, J and clone size are from that table. The table lists under 350,000 clones, around nine tenths of them singletons, with roughly 4.8% in the top ten. The receptor comes from a man between 35 and 55 years old with acute or convalescent COVID-19. The rearrangement joins TRBV2 to TRBJ1-2; 9 bases fit TRBD1. Sequencing was done on a sample of peripheral blood. The CDR3: CASDRGNYGYTF. CDR3 nucleotides: TGTGCCAGTGACAGGGGGAACTATGGCTACACCTTC.